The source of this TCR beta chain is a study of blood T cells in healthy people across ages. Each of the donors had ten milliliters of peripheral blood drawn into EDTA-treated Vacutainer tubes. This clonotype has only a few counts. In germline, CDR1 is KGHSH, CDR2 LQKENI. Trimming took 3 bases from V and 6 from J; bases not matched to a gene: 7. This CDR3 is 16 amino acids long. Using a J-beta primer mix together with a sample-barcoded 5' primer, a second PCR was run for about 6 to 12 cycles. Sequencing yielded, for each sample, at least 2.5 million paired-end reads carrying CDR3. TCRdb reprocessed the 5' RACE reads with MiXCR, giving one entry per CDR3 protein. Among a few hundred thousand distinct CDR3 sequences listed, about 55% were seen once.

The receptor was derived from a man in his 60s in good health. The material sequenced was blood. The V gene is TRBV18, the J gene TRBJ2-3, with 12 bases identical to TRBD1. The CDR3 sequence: CASSPRGQGARDTQYF. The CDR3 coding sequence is TGTGCCAGCTCACCTCGGGGACAGGGGGCGAGGGATACGCAGTATTTT.